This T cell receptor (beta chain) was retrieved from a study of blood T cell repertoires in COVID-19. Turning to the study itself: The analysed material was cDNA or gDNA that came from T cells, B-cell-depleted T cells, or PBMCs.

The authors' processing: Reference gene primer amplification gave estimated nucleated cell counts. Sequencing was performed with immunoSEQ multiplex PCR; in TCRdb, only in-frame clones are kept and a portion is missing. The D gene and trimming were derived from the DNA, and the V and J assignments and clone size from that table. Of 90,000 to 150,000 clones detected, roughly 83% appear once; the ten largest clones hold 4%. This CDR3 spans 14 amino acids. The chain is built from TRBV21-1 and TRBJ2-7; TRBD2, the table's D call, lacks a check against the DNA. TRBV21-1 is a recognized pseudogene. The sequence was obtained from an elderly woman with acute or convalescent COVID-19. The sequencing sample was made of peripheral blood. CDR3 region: CASSPLDGIYEQYF. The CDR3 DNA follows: TGTGCCAGCAGCCCCCTGGACGGGATCTACGAGCAGTACTTC.